This TCR beta chain derives from a study of blood T cells in healthy people across ages. This CDR3 comprises 16 residues. Germline lookup yields CDR1 DFQATT and CDR2 SNEGSKA (reference sequence). V lost 2 bases and J lost 5, with 22 bases in between. Caucasian individuals from Russia who were healthy and aged about 6 to 95 acted as donors. Turning to this clonotype: Its antigen remains unidentified.

Regarding the study as a whole: Researchers deemed the diversity estimates from one million T cells underestimates. In older individuals, TCR beta diversity per million T cells was lower, falling roughly linearly with age.

A second roughly 6 to 12 cycle PCR used barcoded and J-beta primers. TCRdb redid the calling of the 5' RACE reads with MiXCR, one entry per CDR3 protein. Here the sample spans approximately 900,000 distinct CDR3 sequences, roughly 52% being singletons. Input material: blood. This TCR was recovered from a man aged 25 to 45 in good health. The rearrangement uses TRBV20-1 and TRBJ2-7; D is possibly TRBD1 (5 bases). The CDR3 coding sequence is TGCAGTGCTAGAACCGGCGTGGGGCAGGGTAACGACGAGCAGTACTTC. This codes for CSARTGVGQGNDEQYF.